Each of the 17 T cell receptor beta chains below was sequenced from the same sample in a study of beta chain features in type 1 diabetes (dated by TCRdb to about 2018). Receptors were amplified or captured by the immunoSEQ multiplex PCR assay. All of the isolated RNA was reverse transcribed with the High Capacity cDNA Reverse Transcription Kit, so expressed TCRB transcripts were sequenced. Imported from immuneACCESS, the table was reduced by TCRdb to in-frame sequences with V and J called. These copies leave out some clones; in studies compared against another copy, an unresolved V gene accounts for under half, and the cause of the remainder is not known. This sample has over 300,000 clones in its table, and 8% of those were observed once. The top ten clonotypes cover around 0.45% of the sample. The sequencing sample was made of central memory CD4+ T cells from blood. The receptors were gathered from a woman in her late teens or twenties in good health.

This clone was seen only a few times. The rearrangement uses TRBV4-2 and TRBJ2-6; 8 positions agree with TRBD1. CDR3 size: 16 residues. The germline gives CDR1 LGHNA, CDR2 YNFKEQ. After removal of 3 bases from V and 2 bases from J, the junction contained 3 bases not matched to a gene. CDR3 bases: TGTGCCAGCAGCCAGAGACAGGGGACTGGGGCCAACGTCCTGACTTTC. This sequence encodes CASSQRQGTGANVLTF.

The V gene is TRBV11-2, the J gene TRBJ1-2, with D uncertain. This CDR3 comprises 14 residues. CDR1 and CDR2 (germline): SGHAT, FQNNGV. V was pared by 0 bases and J by 5 bases, with 10 bases between. The DNA for the CDR3 is TGTGCCAGCAGCTTAGATCTGGGCGGGTATGGCTACACCTTC. Residues: CASSLDLGGYGYTF.

There are a few counts of this clone. The rearrangement joins TRBV7-6 to TRBJ2-1, with D maybe TRBD2 (5 bases). The CDR3 consists of 13 residues. V dropped 5 bases and J dropped 6 bases, with 11 bases sitting between them. Germline CDR1 reads SGHVS; CDR2 reads FNYEAQ. CDR3 residues: CASSLGLGNEQFF. The CDR3 DNA reads as TGTGCCAGCAGCCTAGGACTTGGCAATGAGCAGTTCTTC.

This clone was picked up a small number of times. The CDR3 is CASSTVAGAADTQYF. In DNA form, the CDR3 reads TGTGCCAGCAGCACGGTAGCGGGGGCCGCAGATACGCAGTATTTT. The chain couples TRBV7-2 to TRBJ2-3, with 9 bases identical to TRBD2. The junction had 7 bases not matched to a gene; V was cut back by 5 bases and J by 4 bases. Germline V gene lookup returns CDR1 SGHTA and CDR2 FQGNSA. CDR3 size: 15 residues.

This clone came up a few times. CDR3 sequence reads: CASSLAVVGGQETQYF. Here the CDR3 DNA reads TGTGCCAGCAGCTTAGCGGTCGTTGGGGGTCAAGAGACCCAGTACTTC. This sequence joins TRBV7-2 and TRBJ2-5; either TRBD1 or TRBD2 may fit D (5 bases each). In germline, CDR1 is SGHTA, CDR2 FQGNSA. Trimming left V 0 bases short and J 2 bases short, with 13 bases between. The CDR3 is 16 amino acids.

The chain links TRBV15 to TRBJ2-3; TRBD1 might be the D (5 bases). V lost 2 bases and J lost 5, with 14 bases in between. The CDR3 runs to 15 residues. Per the germline V gene, CDR1 is LNHNV and CDR2 is YYDKDF (reference sequence). The CDR3 DNA is TGTGCCACCAGCAGACTGAGTGGGGCTGGAGATACGCAGTATTTT. Translation: CATSRLSGAGDTQYF.

This clone came up many times. V gene TRBV21-1 combines with J gene TRBJ2-1. TRBV21-1 represents a pseudogene. This CDR3 comprises 13 residues. Written as DNA, the CDR3 is TGTGCCAGCAGCAAAGGGGGGTGGGATGAGCAGTTCTTC. This sequence encodes CASSKGGWDEQFF.

This chain uses TRBV10-2 with TRBJ2-1; weak D call: TRBD2 (6 bases). The CDR3 has 13 amino acids. V was clipped by 2 bases and J by 10 bases, with 12 bases between them. Germline values: CDR1 WSHSY, CDR2 SAAADI. This CDR3 is CASSEVGSGEQFF. CDR3 bases: TGCGCCAGCAGTGAGGTTGGTAGCGGCGAGCAGTTCTTC.

This clone was seen a few times. DNA of the CDR3: TGTGCCAGCAGCCAAGGGACAGGGGGCACCGGGGAGCTGTTTTTT. This codes for CASSQGTGGTGELFF. The chain joins TRBV9 to TRBJ2-2; TRBD1 matches 11 bases. This CDR3 region has 15 residues. The germline V gene encodes CDR1 SGDLS and CDR2 YYNGEE. Trimming removed 4 bases from V and 4 bases from J; junction bases left unmatched: 3.

The CDR3 sequence is CASSLPGLAETNTGELFF. CDR3 bases: TGTGCCAGCAGTTTACCCGGACTAGCGGAAACTAACACCGGGGAGCTGTTTTTT. The genes are TRBV28 and TRBJ2-2, with TRBD2 identical over 10 bases. Germline assignment: CDR1 MDHEN and CDR2 SYDVKM. J gave up 2 bases and V 2 bases, and 8 bases lay outside the gene matches. The CDR3 is 18 amino acids.

J is TRBJ2-2 and V is TRBV10-1, with 7 nucleotides matching TRBD2. The CDR3 totals 15 residues. The V and J ends lost 3 bases and 2 bases, in that order; junction bases with no gene match: 3. CDR1 and CDR2 (germline): WNHNN, SYGVQD (reference sequence). Written as DNA, the CDR3 is TGCGCCAGCAGTGACCTAGCGGATAACACCGGGGAGCTGTTTTTT. Amino acids: CASSDLADNTGELFF.

This clone has a handful of counts. This chain joins TRBV11-2 and TRBJ2-5; D is unresolved. Germline CDR1 SGHAT, CDR2 FQNNGV. V shed 11 bases and J shed 4 bases, with 17 bases lying between them. This CDR3 has 13 amino acids. CDR3 sequence reads: CASARVAAETQYF. The CDR3 DNA is TGTGCCTCTGCTCGGGTAGCTGCAGAGACCCAGTACTTC.

J is TRBJ2-2 and V is TRBV18; TRBD1 is a possible D gene (5 bases). Trimming removed 6 bases from V and 6 bases from J, with 11 bases in between. Germline V gene data show CDR1 as KGHSH and CDR2 as LQKENI. The CDR3 covers 13 residues. CDR3 coding DNA: TGTGCCAGCTCCTGGGGCCGCGCCGGGGAGCTGTTTTTT. This sequence encodes CASSWGRAGELFF.

This chain joins TRBV28 and TRBJ2-6; D unresolved. V was pared by 5 bases and J by 4 bases, with 9 bases between. This CDR3 has 14 amino acids. The germline CDR1 and CDR2 sequences are MDHEN and SYDVKM. The CDR3 sequence: CASSLLLGANVLTF. The CDR3 bases are TGTGCCAGCAGTCTCCTGCTGGGGGCCAACGTCCTGACTTTC.

This clone was found a few times. The V and J genes are TRBV7-8 and TRBJ2-3; 13 positions match TRBD2. The CDR3 has 16 residues. J was trimmed by 3 bases and V by 5 bases; bases with no gene match: 5. CDR1 is SGHVS, CDR2 FQNEAQ, per germline. This CDR3 is CASSPPGLAGTDTQYF. DNA for the CDR3: TGTGCCAGCAGCCCCCCGGGACTAGCGGGAACAGATACGCAGTATTTT.

This clone was recorded at least ten times. V usage is TRBV5-4 and J usage is TRBJ2-3; TRBD2 matches at 10 bases. The CDR3 is 16 amino acids. Trimming took 1 base from V and 1 from J; bases not matched to a gene: 3. Per the germline V gene, CDR1 is SGHNT and CDR2 is YYREEE (reference sequence). Here the CDR3 reads CASSLRLAGGTDTQYF. The CDR3 DNA reads TGTGCCAGCAGCTTGCGGCTAGCGGGAGGCACAGATACGCAGTATTTT. The entire variable domain, with the rest obtained from reference TRBV5-4 and TRBJ2-3, is as follows: ETGVTQSPTHLIKTRGQQVTLRCSSQSGHNTVSWYQQALGQGPQFIFQYYREEENGRGNFPPRFSGLQFPNYSSELNVNALELDDSALYLCASSLRLAGGTDTQYFGPGTRLTVL.

V is TRBV4-3 and J is TRBJ2-5; 11 positions agree with TRBD2. Germline V gene data show CDR1 as LGHNA and CDR2 as YSLEER. After removal of 3 bases from V and 0 bases from J, the junction contained 6 bases not matched to a gene. This CDR3 comprises 17 residues. For the CDR3, the DNA is TGCGCCAGCAGCCAGCACCTAGCGGGAGGAAACCAAGAGACCCAGTACTTC. It encodes CASSQHLAGGNQETQYF.